A selection of T cell receptor beta chains follows, all from one sample in a study of control samples from healthy donors and cancer patients. Libraries were prepared by immunoSEQ multiplex PCR; TCRdb keeps only in-frame clonotypes and omits some of them. The top ten clones hold about 2.8% of a sample with roughly 120,000 clones, 93% of them seen once. Sample: blood. These receptor sequences come from a man under 40 in good health. CDR3s include the opening cysteine and the closing phenylalanine or tryptophan. Each record gives: CDR3 length, D gene, clone size, J gene, V gene, CDR3 protein, CDR3 DNA. D genes are given only for firm matches. For some rows the clone size is stated as once, few or many, or as a class when expanded; others skip it.

>13|.|once|TRBJ2-7|TRBV9
CASSDGDSYEQYF
TGTGCCAGCAGCGACGGGGACTCCTACGAGCAGTACTTC
>15|.|.|TRBJ2-5|TRBV6-6
CASGVWGIHQETQYF
TGTGCCAGTGGGGTCTGGGGGATACATCAGGAGACCCAGTACTTC
>15|.|.|TRBJ2-1|TRBV24-1
CATRENRATYNEQFF
TGTGCCACCAGGGAAAACAGGGCCACCTACAATGAGCAGTTCTTC
>12|.|.|TRBJ1-6|TRBV28
CASSRGNSPLHF
TGTGCCAGCAGTCGGGGGAATTCACCCCTCCACTTT
>12|TRBD1|.|TRBJ1-2|TRBV2
CASDRVGYGYTF
TGTGCCAGCGACAGGGTTGGCTATGGCTACACCTTC
>19|TRBD2|.|TRBJ2-3|TRBV19
CASSTHGLAGGVDSDTQYF
TGTGCCAGTAGTACACACGGACTAGCGGGGGGTGTCGATTCAGATACGCAGTATTTT
>12|.|.|TRBJ2-3|TRBV28
CASSEGGPTQYF
TGTGCCAGCAGTGAGGGGGGCCCCACGCAGTATTTT
>14|TRBD1|.|TRBJ2-2|TRBV6-5
CASRGQGNTGELFF
TGTGCCAGCAGAGGACAGGGGAATACCGGGGAGCTGTTTTTT
>17|.|.|TRBJ1-1|TRBV7-3
CASSLTPVTVPNTEAFF
TGTGCCAGCAGCTTAACCCCTGTGACAGTCCCGAACACTGAAGCTTTCTTT
>14|.|few|TRBJ1-3|TRBV19
CASSLESSGNTIYF
TGTGCCAGTAGTTTGGAGAGCTCTGGAAACACCATATATTTT
>12|.|.|TRBJ1-5|TRBV29-1
CSVPGANQPQHF
TGCAGCGTTCCGGGGGCCAATCAGCCCCAGCATTTT
>15|TRBD1|.|TRBJ1-3|TRBV7-2
CASSPRGSSGNTIYF
TGTGCCAGCAGCCCCAGGGGGAGCTCTGGAAACACCATATATTTT
>13|.|once|TRBJ1-1|TRBV10-3
CAISEEERVSAFF
TGTGCCATCAGTGAGGAGGAAAGGGTGTCGGCTTTCTTT
>11|.|.|TRBJ2-1|TRBV27
CASSWSGEQFF
TGTGCCAGCAGCTGGAGTGGTGAGCAGTTCTTC
>16|.|.|TRBJ1-1|TRBV24-1
CATSESQPGLGTEAFF
TGTGCCACCAGTGAAAGCCAACCCGGGCTGGGCACTGAAGCTTTCTTT
>17|.|.|TRBJ2-4|TRBV21-1
CASSKWSGGWSKNIQYF
TGTGCCAGCAGCAAATGGAGCGGGGGTTGGTCCAAAAACATTCAGTACTTC
>14|TRBD1|.|TRBJ1-1|TRBV28
CASSLHDRGTEAFF
TGTGCCAGCAGTTTACACGACAGGGGTACTGAAGCTTTCTTT
>16|TRBD1|few|TRBJ1-5|TRBV4-2
CASSQAGQGSNQPQHF
TGTGCCAGCAGCCAAGCGGGACAGGGGAGCAATCAGCCCCAGCATTTT
>11|.|once|TRBJ2-4|TRBV10-3
CAIRAGARQYF
TGTGCCATCAGGGCTGGTGCGCGGCAGTACTTC
>18|.|.|TRBJ2-5|TRBV21-1
CASSPFCGGPAYQETQYF
TGTGCCAGCAGCCCCTTTTGCGGGGGACCTGCCTACCAAGAGACCCAGTACTTC
>13|TRBD1|.|TRBJ2-1|TRBV7-8
CASSGGTGGEQFF
TGTGCCAGCAGCGGAGGGACAGGAGGGGAGCAGTTCTTC
>15|.|.|TRBJ2-2|TRBV5-6
CASSLVGGQVGELFF
TGTGCCAGCAGCTTGGTCGGGGGGCAGGTCGGGGAGCTGTTTTTT
>14|TRBD1|once|TRBJ1-1|TRBV6-1
CASSEMGTGVEAFF
TGTGCCAGCAGTGAAATGGGGACAGGGGTTGAAGCTTTCTTT
>15|TRBD2|.|TRBJ2-2|TRBV4-1
CASSQVLAVTGELFF
TGCGCCAGCAGCCAAGTACTAGCGGTAACCGGGGAGCTGTTTTTT
>15|.|.|TRBJ2-3|TRBV3-1/TRBV3-2
CASSQVGQRTDTQYF
TGTGCCAGCAGCCAAGTAGGGCAGCGCACAGATACGCAGTATTTT
>15|.|.|TRBJ1-3|TRBV7-7
CASSPGAGEADTIYF
TGTGCCAGCAGCCCCGGGGCAGGGGAGGCGGACACCATATATTTT
>18|.|.|TRBJ1-3|TRBV18
CASSPRPTGQSSGNTIYF
TGTGCCAGCTCACCCAGACCGACAGGTCAGAGCTCTGGAAACACCATATATTTT